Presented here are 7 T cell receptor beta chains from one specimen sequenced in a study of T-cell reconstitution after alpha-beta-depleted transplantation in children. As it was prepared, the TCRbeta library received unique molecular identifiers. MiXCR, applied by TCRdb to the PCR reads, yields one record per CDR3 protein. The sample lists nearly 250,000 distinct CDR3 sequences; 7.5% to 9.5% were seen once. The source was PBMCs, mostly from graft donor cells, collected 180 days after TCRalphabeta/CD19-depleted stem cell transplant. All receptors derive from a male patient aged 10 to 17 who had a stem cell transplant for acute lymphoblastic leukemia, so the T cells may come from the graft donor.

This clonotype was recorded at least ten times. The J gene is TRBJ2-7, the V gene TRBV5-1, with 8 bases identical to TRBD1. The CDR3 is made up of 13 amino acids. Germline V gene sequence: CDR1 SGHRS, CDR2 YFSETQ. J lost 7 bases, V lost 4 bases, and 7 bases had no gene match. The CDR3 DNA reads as TGCGCCAGCAGCCAGGACAGGGAAAGGGAGCAGTACTTC. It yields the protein CASSQDREREQYF.

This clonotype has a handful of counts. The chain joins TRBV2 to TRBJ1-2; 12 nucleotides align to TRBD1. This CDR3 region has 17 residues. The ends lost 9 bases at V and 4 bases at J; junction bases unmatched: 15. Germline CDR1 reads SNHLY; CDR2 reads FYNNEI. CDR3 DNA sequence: TGTGCCAGGAGGATCCCCGGGACAGGGGGCGCGGGCTATGGCTACACCTTC. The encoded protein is CARRIPGTGGAGYGYTF.

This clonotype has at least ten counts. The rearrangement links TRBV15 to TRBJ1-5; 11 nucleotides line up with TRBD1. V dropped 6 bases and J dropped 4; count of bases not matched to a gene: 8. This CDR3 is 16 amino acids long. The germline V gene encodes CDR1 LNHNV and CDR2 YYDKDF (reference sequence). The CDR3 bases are TGTGCCACCAGACAGACCGGGACAGGGGGAAATCAGCCCCAGCATTTT. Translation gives CATRQTGTGGNQPQHF.

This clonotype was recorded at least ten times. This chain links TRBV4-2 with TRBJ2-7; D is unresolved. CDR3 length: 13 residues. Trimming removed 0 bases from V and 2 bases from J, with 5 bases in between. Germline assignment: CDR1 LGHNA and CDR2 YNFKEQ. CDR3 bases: TGTGCCAGCAGCCAAGATTGGGCCTACGAGCAGTACTTC. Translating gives CASSQDWAYEQYF.

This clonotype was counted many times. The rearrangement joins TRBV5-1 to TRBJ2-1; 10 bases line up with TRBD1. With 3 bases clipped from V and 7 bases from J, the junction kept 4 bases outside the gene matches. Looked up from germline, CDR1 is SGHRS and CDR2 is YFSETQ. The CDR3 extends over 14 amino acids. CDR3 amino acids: CASSSGQGENEQFF. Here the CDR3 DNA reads TGCGCCAGCAGCTCCGGACAGGGGGAGAATGAGCAGTTCTTC.

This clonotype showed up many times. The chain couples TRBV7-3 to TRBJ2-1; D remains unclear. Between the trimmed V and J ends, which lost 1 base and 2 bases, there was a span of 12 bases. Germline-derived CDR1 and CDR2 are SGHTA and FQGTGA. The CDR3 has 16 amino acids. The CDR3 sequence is CASSLNQLTAYNEQFF. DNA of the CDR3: TGTGCCAGCAGCTTAAATCAGCTTACCGCCTACAATGAGCAGTTCTTC.

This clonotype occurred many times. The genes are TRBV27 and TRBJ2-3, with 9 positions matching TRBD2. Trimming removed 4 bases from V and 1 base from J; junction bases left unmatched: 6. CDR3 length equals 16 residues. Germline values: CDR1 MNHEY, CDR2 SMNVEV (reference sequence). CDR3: CASSSLQREGTDTQYF. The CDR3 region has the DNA TGTGCCAGCAGTTCCTTACAGCGGGAGGGCACAGATACGCAGTATTTT.